The entry that follows covers one T cell receptor (beta chain) sequence. Its antigen is not yet known. No much larger clone exists at a distance of one base, and base qualities are not known. These data are taken from a study of cytomegalovirus exposure and HLA in healthy donors (dated by TCRdb to the late 2010s). Concerning the study at large: An earlier analysis of approximately 640 of the donors reported 250 to 350 Gb of sequence data and 100 million to 130 million unique TCR beta sequences from some 180 million T cells. About 280 gigabases of sequencing data and 70 million to 100 million unique TCR sequences made up an early release that covered under 750 HLA-typed donors. The genetic ancestry cluster associated with self-reported Caucasian donors included over 80% of the roughly 380 genotyped donors. The study aimed to test whether signatures of past pathogen exposure could be identified by cataloging public T cell receptors. Using immunosequencing, the study profiled T cell repertoires from 666 subjects and related those repertoires to cytomegalovirus serostatus. Along with the roughly 670-subject first cohort, a separate validation cohort of approximately 110 different subjects was used. The study combined high-throughput TCR immunosequencing, statistical association of individual TCRs with disease status, and machine learning to predict cytomegalovirus infection status. To study patterns of TCR occurrence, a later analysis re-analyzed previously published TCR beta repertoires from 700 or so donors and added high-resolution HLA genotyping. Rather than drawing on any new phenotypic data, the later analysis identified candidate immune exposures from TCR beta sequences and the way those sequences occurred across donors. In an earlier analysis of 500 to 650 of the donors, high-throughput TCR beta sequencing was used to judge whether each TCR beta V gene segment behaved as functional or pseudogenic. Donor age, sex, ethnicity and CMV serostatus were compiled alongside the repertoire data. A later genetic analysis took genome-wide SNP genotypes for 398 of the 666 donors and used that subset as a discovery cohort. Every repertoire in the discovery cohort had been generated on one and the same sequencing platform. Class I and class II HLA loci were covered by the typing at four-digit resolution. Typing coverage varied by locus: roughly 629-630 donors for A, B, C, DRB1 and DQB1; approximately 500 for DQA1; 600 to 610 for DPA1; roughly 470 for DPB1. Several DR-DQ haplotypes were handled as single units for association and clustering, since linkage in the cohort was strong. On average, 235,054 unique TCR beta nucleotide sequences were sequenced per donor among roughly 430 genotyped donors of the cohort, with 15% to 20% of those sequences being non-productive.

The cohort consisted of approximately 690 healthy bone marrow donors. At the time of sampling, every cohort member was nominally healthy, though immune exposures that went unrecorded were likely present. The donor was CMV seronegative and belonged to the group of around 350 seronegative cohort members. Every donor gave a peripheral blood sample, and the peripheral blood mononuclear cells from that sample were used for TCR beta sequencing. The Qiagen DNeasy Blood Extraction Kit was used to extract genomic DNA from the blood cell samples. CDR1 MNHEY and CDR2 SVGAGI were looked up in the germline V gene. V gives up 6 bases and J gives up 8 bases, and the segment between their germline ends measures 17 bases. CDR3 length: 14 amino acids, cysteine to phenylalanine. Only the CDR3 portion is preserved as DNA: 42 bases, with reading frame beginning at the first base. Library preparation used the immunoSEQ multiplex PCR assay. For the multiplex PCR, a mixture combining 60 forward primers for TCR Vbeta segments and 13 reverse primers for TCR Jbeta segments was used. A multiplex PCR assay on genomic DNA amplified the CDR3 region of rearranged TCR beta genes. The amplified TCR beta libraries were sequenced on the Illumina HiSeq System as 87-base-pair reads. The study's processing was this. In a later analysis, some 80 million unique TCR beta chains were counted across the roughly 700 repertoires, and roughly 10 million of these chains were shared by at least two donors. To remove PCR and sequencing errors, raw reads were error-corrected and collapsed into unique sequences using a nearest-neighbor algorithm that merged closely related sequences. Alignment of CDR3 sequences to IMGT reference sequences was used to assign V, D and J gene segments. For a sequence to be retained, a match of at least six nucleotides was required to both a V gene segment and a J gene segment. A rearrangement was called productive if the CDR3 had no stop codons and remained in frame with V and J, and every other rearrangement was called non-productive. Following IMGT convention, CDR3 was defined as the stretch from the second conserved V-encoded cysteine up to the conserved J-encoded phenylalanine. The earlier analysis of 587 of the donors excluded sequences that lacked an unambiguous match to a single V gene segment. An earlier analysis of a few hundred of the donors called V segments functional above 56.7% productive rearrangements and segregating when the between-donor standard deviation exceeded 5%. To diagnose cytomegalovirus status from the catalog of TCR beta chain sequences, a statistical classification framework was built. In a later analysis, V and J genes were assigned by comparing TCR nucleotide sequences against IMGT/GENE-DB human TR gene sequences. A later analysis assigned CDR3 sequences and most-parsimonious VDJ recombination scenarios with the TCRdist pipeline. In a later analysis, every TCR beta chain was defined by the combination of its CDR3 amino acid sequence and its V-gene family, and reads without a unique V-gene family were dropped. A later analysis removed roughly 590 highly shared, low-generation-probability nucleotide sequences to deal with suspected cross-contamination and a sequencing artifact. For each public chain, a later analysis derived a clonal expansion index from normalized ranks of inferred template counts within each repertoire. A later analysis computed generation probabilities with a VDJ recombination model fitted to out-of-frame rearrangements, and checked the results against IGoR. Hypergeometric tests were used in a later analysis to score TCR-TCR, TCR-HLA and TCR-CMV co-occurrence, with a repertoire-size bias correction applied to the TCR pairs. A later analysis estimated false discovery rates by permuting HLA or CMV assignments 20 times. In a later analysis, co-occurring TCRs were grouped with DBSCAN, and TCRdist sequence similarity was added when clustering was performed within HLA-allele-positive subsets. For co-occurrence clustering, repertoires with fewer than 30,000 or more than 120,000 public chains were excluded, along with roughly 5 repertoires with anomalous nucleotide sharing. The immuneACCESS repertoire file appears here via TCRdb, limited to in-frame rearrangements. These files lack a portion of the clones; in checked studies, under half of the deficit traces to unresolved V genes, and the cause of the others is not known. V, J and clone size are taken as reported in that table, and D and trimming were inferred from the DNA itself. This sample gives 220,000 or so clones in total; approximately 70% of them show up just once. The top ten clones comprise 1.8% of the sample.

Broader findings and caveats from the paper: Presence/absence analyses assumed roughly uniform sequencing depth across donors, an assumption that may not hold. Several of the top co-occurrence clusters appeared to be linked to parvovirus B19, influenza, CMV and Epstein-Barr virus, according to a later analysis. In vitro tests confirmed that three of the cytomegalovirus-associated TCR beta chains recognize cytomegalovirus antigens. A later analysis found that most CMV-associated TCR beta chains appeared HLA-restricted, with HLA associations seemingly driven largely by CMV exposure. Linkage disequilibrium might explain the correlated functional status among segregating V segments, but an unknown experimental factor could not be ruled out. The 87-base-pair reads could not distinguish some IMGT-functional V segments, including TRBV6-2 and TRBV6-3, so those segments were excluded. An earlier analysis of 587 of the donors showed that most TCR beta V segments appeared in productive rearrangements either about 87% or about 30% of the time, which broadly matched IMGT annotations. Compared with equally common non-associated chains, HLA-associated TCR beta chains in a later analysis were more clonally expanded and had lower generation probabilities. Because HLA typing was missing for some donors at each locus, association tests included only the typed subset. A later analysis found that TCR association rates varied across HLA loci, with DRB1 alleles showing the most associated TCRs and HLA-C alleles the fewest. Immune exposure information for the cohort was limited to CMV serostatus. Because counts were too low, seventeen rarely observed V segments, including chromosome 9 orphons, were left out of the earlier analysis of a few hundred of the donors. The authors suggested that the approach could potentially be generalized to other disease states and immunological phenotypes. A later genetic analysis associated a missense DCLRE1C variant with V-gene and J-gene trimming of TCR beta chains, and an independent cohort replicated the association. Assigning TCR associations to individual alleles was difficult when HLA alleles, especially DR and DQ, strongly co-occurred. A total of fewer than 200 TCR beta chains were listed by the study as associated with cytomegalovirus. At a false discovery rate of 0.05, a later analysis linked around 15,000 TCR beta sequences to specific HLA alleles. This cohort had only TCR beta chains sequenced, and the lack of alpha or paired-chain data limited which features could be detected. A further reported finding was that TCR beta sequences accurately predicted the HLA-A and HLA-B alleles for most subjects in the first cohort. Most TCR sequences were seen in very few donors, while some public TCRs were found in many individuals. In both the original and validation cohorts, the classifier was reported to diagnose cytomegalovirus status with high specificity and sensitivity. A later genetic analysis reported fewer N-insertions in productive TCRs among donors in an Asian-associated ancestry cluster than the roughly 620-donor mean. A cluster of highly shared sequence variants was judged likely to be a technical artifact of the sequencing pipeline.

Recombination connected TRBV6-5 to TRBJ1-3; a weak D assignment points to TRBD1 (6 bases agree). The source is a woman in her 30s in good health and CMV-seronegative. Sequencing used PBMCs. The nucleotides are TGTGCCAGCAGCCCTACAGGGATCGCCGACACCATATATTTT. It codes for CASSPTGIADTIYF.